This T cell receptor (beta chain) derives from a study of control samples from healthy donors and cancer patients. The assay was immunoSEQ multiplex PCR, and TCRdb's table has in-frame clones only and misses some. The sample contains about 160,000 clones, around 95% of which appear only once. From germline, CDR1 is SGDLS and CDR2 YYNGEE. The V and J ends lost 0 bases and 4 bases respectively, with 7 bases between them. The CDR3 contains 13 residues. The clonotype was recovered from a woman between 40 and 50 years old in good health. The sample comprised blood. J is TRBJ1-2 and V is TRBV9; D gene uncertain. CDR3 DNA sequence: TGTGCCAGCAGCGTAGGGGAAGGCTATGGCTACACCTTC. This codes for CASSVGEGYGYTF.